Each of the 21 T cell receptor beta chains below was sequenced from the same sample in a study of blood T cell repertoires in COVID-19. Using immunoSEQ multiplex PCR, the repertoire was profiled, and TCRdb retains in-frame clones only, with some absent. This sample has a few hundred thousand clones, with about 88% found just once. The sequencing input was PBMCs or T cells enriched from blood (not recorded which). The origin of the receptors is a woman in her 30s who had recovered from COVID-19.

This clone was counted a few times. The CDR3 is CASSIDLLRDTDNEQFF. The CDR3 bases are TGTGCCAGTAGTATAGATCTTCTACGAGATACGGACAATGAGCAGTTCTTC. The J gene is TRBJ2-1, the V gene TRBV19; D gene unclear. Germline CDR1 LNHDA, CDR2 SQIVND (reference sequence). CDR3 length: 17 residues. The V and J ends lost 0 bases and 5 bases respectively, with 17 bases between them.

The chain combines TRBV5-4 with TRBJ1-2; 8 positions match TRBD1. Germline CDR1 is SGHNT and CDR2 is YYREEE (reference sequence). V lost 4 bases and J lost 5; bases outside the gene matches: 10. The CDR3 sequence is 15 residues long. This CDR3 is CASSPGQGEIYGYTF. DNA of the CDR3: TGTGCCAGCAGCCCCGGACAGGGAGAAATTTATGGCTACACCTTC.

The gene calls are TRBV7-8 and TRBJ2-7, with D perhaps matching TRBD1 (6 bases). V was shortened by 5 bases and J by 6 bases, with 11 bases between the two germline ends. The CDR3 runs 12 residues. Germline V gives CDR1 SGHVS, CDR2 FQNEAQ. This CDR3 is CASSPSRGEQYF. The CDR3 coding sequence is TGTGCCAGCAGCCCCAGCAGGGGCGAGCAGTACTTC.

CDR3 DNA: TGTGCCAGCAGCTTAGTTCCCGGAGACACCGGGGAGCTGTTTTTT. Its translation: CASSLVPGDTGELFF. This chain links TRBV7-3 with TRBJ2-2, with D unclear. The CDR3 is 15 amino acids. CDR1 and CDR2 from the germline V gene are SGHTA and FQGTGA. V was clipped by 2 bases and J by 3 bases, with 10 bases between them.

The chain couples TRBV5-6 to TRBJ1-2, with a weak D call TRBD1 (6 bases). Germline lookup yields CDR1 SGHDT and CDR2 YYEEEE. The CDR3 loop spans 13 amino acids. Trimming pared 6 bases from V and 7 bases from J, leaving 16 bases between. In DNA, the CDR3 is TGTGCCAGCACCATCCGGGGGGCAGGTGGCTACACCTTC. This encodes CASTIRGAGGYTF.

CDR3 protein: CASSSVPNYGYTF. CDR3 in DNA: TGTGCCAGCAGCTCTGTCCCTAACTATGGCTACACCTTC. This chain links TRBV6-6 with TRBJ1-2; D is uncertain. Trimming removed 6 bases from V and 0 bases from J, with 8 bases in between. Germline values: CDR1 MNHNY, CDR2 SVGAGI (reference sequence). This CDR3 spans 13 amino acids.

The J gene is TRBJ1-2, the V gene TRBV2; possible D gene TRBD1, 5 bases. Germline loops: CDR1 SNHLY, CDR2 FYNNEI. The CDR3 totals 13 residues. Trimming took off 2 bases at V and 4 bases at J, with 8 bases between the two ends. CDR3 in amino acids: CASSEIGVYGYTF. CDR3 nucleotide sequence: TGTGCCAGCAGTGAAATAGGGGTCTATGGCTACACCTTC.

This rearrangement joins TRBV6-5 to TRBJ1-1; the D gene is possibly TRBD1 (5 bases). Trimming cost V 4 bases and J 5 bases, with 11 bases left between them. CDR1 is MNHEY, CDR2 SVGAGI, per germline. The CDR3 length is 13 residues. The CDR3 region has the DNA TGTGCCAGCAGTTTACAGGTTGGTACTGAAGCTTTCTTT. Its protein product is CASSLQVGTEAFF.

The chain employs TRBV28 and TRBJ2-4; perhaps TRBD2 as D (5 bases). Germline-derived CDR1 and CDR2 are MDHEN and SYDVKM. CDR3 length: 13 residues. V lost 1 base, J lost 6 bases, and 7 bases lay in between. The CDR3 spells CASSLYGGNIQYF. The DNA of the CDR3 is TGTGCCAGCAGTTTATATGGAGGAAACATTCAGTACTTC. Supplemented by reference TRBV28 and TRBJ2-4, the full variable domain reads DVKVTQSSRYLVKRTGEKVFLECVQDMDHENMFWYRQDPGLGLRLIYFSYDVKMKEKGDIPEGYSVSREKKERFSLILESASTNQTSMYLCASSLYGGNIQYFGAGTRLSVL.

This CDR3 reads CASSLLTGPPHNIQYF. The CDR3 nucleotides are TGTGCCAGTAGTCTCCTCACAGGGCCCCCTCATAACATTCAGTACTTC. This chain uses TRBV19 with TRBJ2-4; the D gene is possibly TRBD1 (6 bases). The V gene's germline CDR1 is LNHDA and CDR2 SQIVND (reference sequence). V was pared by 5 bases and J by 7 bases, with 21 bases between. The CDR3 is made up of 16 amino acids.

This chain uses TRBV7-8 with TRBJ1-2; 11 bases agree with TRBD1. The CDR3 has 15 residues. Germline V lookup: CDR1 SGHVS, CDR2 FQNEAQ. With 1 base clipped from V and 7 bases from J, the junction kept 5 bases outside the gene matches. The CDR3 here is CASSLGDRGFGGYTF. The CDR3, as DNA: TGTGCCAGCAGCTTAGGGGACAGGGGGTTTGGTGGCTACACCTTC.

This clone was picked up a small number of times. The J gene is TRBJ2-7, the V gene TRBV7-9; 13 bases are shared with TRBD2. The CDR3 length is 14 residues. Germline CDR1 and CDR2: SEHNR and FQNEAQ (reference sequence). With 3 bases clipped from V and 6 bases from J, the junction kept 2 bases outside the gene matches. The CDR3 DNA reads TGTGCCAGCAGCTTGGGACTAGCGGGGAGCGAGCAGTACTTC. It encodes CASSLGLAGSEQYF.

V and J are TRBV5-4 and TRBJ2-5; 10 bases match TRBD2. The CDR3 runs to 16 residues. V trimming: 1 base; J trimming: 4 bases; junction bases outside the gene matches: 7. Germline values: CDR1 SGHNT, CDR2 YYREEE (reference sequence). CDR3 residues: CASSLTSGVTGETQYF. Here the CDR3 DNA reads TGTGCCAGCAGCTTGACTAGCGGGGTAACGGGAGAGACCCAGTACTTC.

The rearrangement uses TRBV5-1 and TRBJ1-2; D not certain. V was shortened by 1 base and J by 6 bases, with 10 bases between the two germline ends. Per the germline V gene, CDR1 is SGHRS and CDR2 is YFSETQ. The CDR3 covers 13 residues. CDR3 bases: TGCGCCAGCAGCTTGACCCTCGGGGATGGCTACACCTTC. Translated, it gives CASSLTLGDGYTF.

J is TRBJ2-7 and V is TRBV7-2; TRBD2 matches 8 bases. This CDR3 spans 15 amino acids. Germline loops: CDR1 SGHTA, CDR2 FQGNSA. V lost 5 bases to trimming and J lost 1 base; unmatched junction nucleotides: 7. CDR3 sequence (DNA): TGTGCCAGCAGCCTGAGCGGGGGCCTTTCCTACGAGCAGTACTTC. This sequence encodes CASSLSGGLSYEQYF.

The rearrangement joins TRBV5-4 to TRBJ1-2, with 8 bases identical to TRBD1. Unmatched junction bases numbered 6, after V lost 3 bases and J lost 8 bases. CDR1 is SGHNT, CDR2 YYREEE, per germline (reference sequence). The CDR3 length is 13 residues. The CDR3 DNA follows: TGTGCCAGCAGCTCGGACAGGGCGGAAGGCTACACCTTC. Amino acid sequence: CASSSDRAEGYTF.

The J gene is TRBJ2-3, the V gene TRBV21-1; no check of the table's D call, TRBD2, against the DNA was made. TRBV21-1 is a pseudogene segment. The CDR3 consists of 17 residues. CDR3 DNA sequence: TGTGCCAGCAACCTATCATCGACTAGCGAGACCACAGATACGCAGTATTTT. Encoded protein: CASNLSSTSETTDTQYF.

This clone appeared a few times. The rearrangement links TRBV4-1 to TRBJ2-1, with 9 positions matching TRBD2. The CDR3 has 14 amino acids. J lost 10 bases, V lost 2 bases, and 6 bases had no gene match. CDR1 MGHRA and CDR2 YSYEKL come from the germline V gene. CDR3 in amino acids: CASSQPWTSDEQFF. The CDR3 DNA reads as TGCGCCAGCAGCCAACCGTGGACTAGCGACGAGCAGTTCTTC.

The J gene is TRBJ2-1, the V gene TRBV28; 8 nucleotides match TRBD2. The length of the CDR3 is 14 residues. Unmatched junction bases numbered 12, after V lost 8 bases and J lost 9 bases. Germline CDR1 is MDHEN and CDR2 is SYDVKM. The DNA for the CDR3 is TGTGCCAGCTCTACGGGAGGGCCGGTTCGTGAGCAGTTCTTC. Translation: CASSTGGPVREQFF.

This chain connects TRBV6-5 to TRBJ1-2; D is possibly TRBD1 (6 bases). From germline, CDR1 is MNHEY and CDR2 SVGAGI. Trimming cost V 6 bases and J 5 bases, with 13 bases left between them. The CDR3 spans 13 residues. CDR3 nucleotide sequence: TGTGCCAGCAGGGACAGCGTATCTTATGGCTACACCTTC. It translates to CASRDSVSYGYTF.

The V and J genes are TRBV12-5 and TRBJ2-7; 9 bases are shared with TRBD2. The CDR3 consists of 15 residues. V lost 2 bases, J lost 2 bases, and 4 bases stayed unmatched. From germline, CDR1 is LGHNT and CDR2 FRNRAP. For the CDR3, the DNA is TGTGCTAGTGGTTTGATGACTAGCGGCCCCTACGAGCAGTACTTC. As protein: CASGLMTSGPYEQYF.